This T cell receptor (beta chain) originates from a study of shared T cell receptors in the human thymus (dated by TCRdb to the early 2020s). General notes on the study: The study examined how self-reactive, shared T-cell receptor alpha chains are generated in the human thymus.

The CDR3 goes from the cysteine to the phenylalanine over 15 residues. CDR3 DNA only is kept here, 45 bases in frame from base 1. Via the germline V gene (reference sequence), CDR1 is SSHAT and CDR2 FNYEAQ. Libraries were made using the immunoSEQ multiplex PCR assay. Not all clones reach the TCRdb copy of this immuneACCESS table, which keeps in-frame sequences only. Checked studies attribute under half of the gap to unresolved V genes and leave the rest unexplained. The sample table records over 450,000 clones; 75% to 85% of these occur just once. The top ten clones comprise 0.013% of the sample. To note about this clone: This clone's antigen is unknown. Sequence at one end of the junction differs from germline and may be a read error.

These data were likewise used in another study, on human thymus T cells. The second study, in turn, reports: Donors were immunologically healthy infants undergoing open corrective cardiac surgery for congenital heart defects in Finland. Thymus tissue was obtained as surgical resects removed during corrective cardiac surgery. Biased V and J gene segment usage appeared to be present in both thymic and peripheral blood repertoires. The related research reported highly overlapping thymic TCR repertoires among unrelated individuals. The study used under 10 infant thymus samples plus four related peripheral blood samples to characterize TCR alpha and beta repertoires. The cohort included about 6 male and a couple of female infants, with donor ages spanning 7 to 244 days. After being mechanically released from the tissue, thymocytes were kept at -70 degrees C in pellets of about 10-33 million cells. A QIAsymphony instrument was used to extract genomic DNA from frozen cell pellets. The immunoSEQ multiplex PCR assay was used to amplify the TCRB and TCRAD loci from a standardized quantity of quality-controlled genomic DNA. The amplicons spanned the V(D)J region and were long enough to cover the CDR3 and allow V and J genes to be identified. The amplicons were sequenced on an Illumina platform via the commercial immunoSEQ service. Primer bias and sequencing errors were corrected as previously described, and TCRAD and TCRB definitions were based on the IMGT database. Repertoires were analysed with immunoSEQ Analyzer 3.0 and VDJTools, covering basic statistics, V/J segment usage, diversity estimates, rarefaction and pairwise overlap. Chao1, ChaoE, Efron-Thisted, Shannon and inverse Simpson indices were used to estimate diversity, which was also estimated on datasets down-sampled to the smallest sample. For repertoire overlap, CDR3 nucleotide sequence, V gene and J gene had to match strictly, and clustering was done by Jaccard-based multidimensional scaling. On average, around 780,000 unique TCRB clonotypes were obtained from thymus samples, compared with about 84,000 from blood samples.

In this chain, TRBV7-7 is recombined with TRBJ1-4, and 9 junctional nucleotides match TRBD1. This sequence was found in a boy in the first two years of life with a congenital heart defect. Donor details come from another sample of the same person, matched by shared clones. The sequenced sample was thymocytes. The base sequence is TGTGCTAGCAGCTTGGGGACAGGGCCTAATGAAAAACTGTTTTTT. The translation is CASSLGTGPNEKLFF. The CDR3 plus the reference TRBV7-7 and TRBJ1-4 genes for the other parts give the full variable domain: GAGVSQSPRYKVTKRGQDVTLRCDPISSHATLYWYQQALGQGPEFLTYFNYEAQPDKSGLPSDRFSAERPEGSISTLTIQRTEQRDSAMYRCASSLGTGPNEKLFFGSGTQLSVL.